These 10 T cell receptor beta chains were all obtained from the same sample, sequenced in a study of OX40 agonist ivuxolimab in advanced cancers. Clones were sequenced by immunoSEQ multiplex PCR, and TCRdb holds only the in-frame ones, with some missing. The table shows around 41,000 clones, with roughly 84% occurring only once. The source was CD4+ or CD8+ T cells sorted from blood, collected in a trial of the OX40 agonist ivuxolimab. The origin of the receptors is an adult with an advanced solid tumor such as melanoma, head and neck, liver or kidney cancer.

CDR3 DNA: TGTGCCAGCAGTCCCCGGGGACTAGCGGACAATGAGCAGTTCTTC. Protein product: CASSPRGLADNEQFF. The chain employs TRBV28 and TRBJ2-1; 11 nucleotides align to TRBD2. The CDR3 has 15 amino acids. The trim removed 5 bases at V and 5 bases at J, leaving 5 bases unmatched. Germline V lookup: CDR1 MDHEN, CDR2 SYDVKM.

The CDR3: CASSPGRLAGNSQETQYF. The CDR3 nucleotides are TGTGCCAGCAGCCCGGGGCGGCTAGCGGGGAACTCCCAAGAGACCCAGTACTTC. The V and J genes are TRBV2 and TRBJ2-5, with 9 bases that match TRBD2. The CDR3 is made up of 18 amino acids. The V gene end was trimmed by 6 bases and the J gene end by 1 base; junction bases not matched to a gene: 15. From germline, CDR1 is SNHLY and CDR2 FYNNEI.

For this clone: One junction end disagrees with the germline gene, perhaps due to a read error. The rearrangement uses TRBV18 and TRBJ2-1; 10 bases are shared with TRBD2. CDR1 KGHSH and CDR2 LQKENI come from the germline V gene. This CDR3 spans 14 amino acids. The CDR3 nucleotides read TGTGCCAGCTCACCAACACGCGGTAGCGGGAGGTGGATCTTC. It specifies CASSPTRGSGRWIF.

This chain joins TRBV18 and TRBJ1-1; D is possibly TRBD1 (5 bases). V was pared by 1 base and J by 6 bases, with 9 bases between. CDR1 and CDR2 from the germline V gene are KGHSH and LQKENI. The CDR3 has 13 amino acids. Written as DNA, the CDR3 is TGTGCCAGCTCACCACGCCGGGGACCTGAAGCTTTCTTT. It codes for CASSPRRGPEAFF.

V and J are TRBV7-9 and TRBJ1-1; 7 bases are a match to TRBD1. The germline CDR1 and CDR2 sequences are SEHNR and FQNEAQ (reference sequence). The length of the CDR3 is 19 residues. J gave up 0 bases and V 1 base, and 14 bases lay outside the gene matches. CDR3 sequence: CASSLDTAYYRGMNTEAFF. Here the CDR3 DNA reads TGTGCCAGCAGCTTAGACACCGCGTACTACAGGGGAATGAACACTGAAGCTTTCTTT.

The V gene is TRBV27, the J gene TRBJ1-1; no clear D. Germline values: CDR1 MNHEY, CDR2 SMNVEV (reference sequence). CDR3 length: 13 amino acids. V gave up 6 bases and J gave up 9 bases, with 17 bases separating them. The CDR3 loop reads CASSQGTVAQAFF. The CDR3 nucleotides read TGTGCCAGCAGCCAAGGAACAGTCGCACAAGCTTTCTTT.

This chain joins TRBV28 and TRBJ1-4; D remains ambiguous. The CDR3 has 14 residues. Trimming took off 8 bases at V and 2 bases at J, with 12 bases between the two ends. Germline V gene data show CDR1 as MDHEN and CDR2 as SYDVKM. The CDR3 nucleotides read TGTGCCAGCGGGCTGGGCTTGACTAATGAAAAACTGTTTTTT. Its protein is CASGLGLTNEKLFF.

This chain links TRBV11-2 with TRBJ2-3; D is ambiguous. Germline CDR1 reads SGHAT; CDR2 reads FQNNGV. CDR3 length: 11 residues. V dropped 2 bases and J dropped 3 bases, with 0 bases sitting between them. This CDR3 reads CASSLTDTQYF. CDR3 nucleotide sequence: TGTGCCAGCAGCTTAACAGATACGCAGTATTTT.

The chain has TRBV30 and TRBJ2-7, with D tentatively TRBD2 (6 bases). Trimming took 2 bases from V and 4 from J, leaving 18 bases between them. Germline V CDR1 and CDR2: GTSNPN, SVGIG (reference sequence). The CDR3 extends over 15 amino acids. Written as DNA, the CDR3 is TGTGCCTGGAGTTTACCACTTGGCCGGGGGTACGAGCAGTACTTC. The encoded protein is CAWSLPLGRGYEQYF.

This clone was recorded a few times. The CDR3: CASRGRLAGDLNTGELFF. For the CDR3, the DNA is TGCGCCAGCAGGGGTCGACTAGCGGGAGACCTAAACACCGGGGAGCTGTTTTTT. V gene TRBV5-1 combines with J gene TRBJ2-2, with 12 bases lining up with TRBD2. The ends lost 5 bases at V and 2 bases at J; junction bases unmatched: 10. The CDR3 contains 18 residues. Germline CDR1 and CDR2: SGHRS and YFSETQ.